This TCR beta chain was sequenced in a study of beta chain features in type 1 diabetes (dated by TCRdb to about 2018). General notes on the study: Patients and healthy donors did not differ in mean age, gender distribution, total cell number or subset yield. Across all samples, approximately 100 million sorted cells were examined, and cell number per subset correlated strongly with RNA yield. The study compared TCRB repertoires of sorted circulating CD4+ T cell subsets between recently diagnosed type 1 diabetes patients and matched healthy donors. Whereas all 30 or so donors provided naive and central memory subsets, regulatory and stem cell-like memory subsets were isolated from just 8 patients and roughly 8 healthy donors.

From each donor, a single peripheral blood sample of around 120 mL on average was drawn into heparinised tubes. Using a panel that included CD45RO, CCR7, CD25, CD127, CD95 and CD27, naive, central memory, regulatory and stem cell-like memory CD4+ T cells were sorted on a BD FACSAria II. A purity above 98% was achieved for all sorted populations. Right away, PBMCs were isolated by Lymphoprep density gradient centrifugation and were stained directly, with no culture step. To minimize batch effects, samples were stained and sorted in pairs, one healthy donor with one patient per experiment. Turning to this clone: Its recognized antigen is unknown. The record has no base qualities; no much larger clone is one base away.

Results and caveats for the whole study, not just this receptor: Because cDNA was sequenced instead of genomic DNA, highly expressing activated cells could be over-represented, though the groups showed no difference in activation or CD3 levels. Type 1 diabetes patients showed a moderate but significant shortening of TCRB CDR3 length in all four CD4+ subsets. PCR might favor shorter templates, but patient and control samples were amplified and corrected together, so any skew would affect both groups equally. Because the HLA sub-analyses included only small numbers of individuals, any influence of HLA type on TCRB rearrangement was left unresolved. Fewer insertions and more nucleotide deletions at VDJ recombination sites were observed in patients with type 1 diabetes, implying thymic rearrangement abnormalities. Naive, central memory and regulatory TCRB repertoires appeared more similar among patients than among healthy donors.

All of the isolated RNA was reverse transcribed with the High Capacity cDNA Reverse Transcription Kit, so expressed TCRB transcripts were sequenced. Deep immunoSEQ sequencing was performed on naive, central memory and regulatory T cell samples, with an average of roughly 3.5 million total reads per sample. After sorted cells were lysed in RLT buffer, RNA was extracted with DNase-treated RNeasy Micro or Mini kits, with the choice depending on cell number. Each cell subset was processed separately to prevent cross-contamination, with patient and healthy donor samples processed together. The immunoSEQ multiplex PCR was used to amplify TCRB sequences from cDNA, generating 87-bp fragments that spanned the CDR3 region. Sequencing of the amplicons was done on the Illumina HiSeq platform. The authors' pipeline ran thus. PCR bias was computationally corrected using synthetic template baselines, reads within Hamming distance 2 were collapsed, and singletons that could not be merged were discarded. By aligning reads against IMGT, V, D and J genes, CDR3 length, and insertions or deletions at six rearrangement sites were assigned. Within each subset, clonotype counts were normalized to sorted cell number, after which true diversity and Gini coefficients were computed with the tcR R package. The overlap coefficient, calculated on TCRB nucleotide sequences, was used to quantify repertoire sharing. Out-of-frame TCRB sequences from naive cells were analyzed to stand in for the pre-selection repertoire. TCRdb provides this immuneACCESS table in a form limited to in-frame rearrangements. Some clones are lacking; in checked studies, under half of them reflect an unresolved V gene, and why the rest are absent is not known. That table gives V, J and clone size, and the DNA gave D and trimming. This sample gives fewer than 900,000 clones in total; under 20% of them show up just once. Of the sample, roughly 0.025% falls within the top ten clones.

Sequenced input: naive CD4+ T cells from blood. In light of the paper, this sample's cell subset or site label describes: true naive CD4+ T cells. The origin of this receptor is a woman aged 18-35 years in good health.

CDR3 region: CASSYAGGAGEQYF. The base sequence is TGTGCCAGCAGTTACGCGGGAGGAGCGGGGGAGCAGTACTTC. The V gene is TRBV6-5 and the J gene is TRBJ2-7; TRBD2 aligns with 8 central bases. The CDR3 sequence holds 14 residues, the cysteine and phenylalanine included. Only the CDR3 DNA stays, 42 bases, in frame from base 1. V loses 2 bases at its end and J loses 7 bases; junction bases beyond the gene matches: 7. According to the germline V gene, CDR1 reads MNHEY and CDR2 reads SVGAGI.